This passage covers 18 T cell receptor beta chains from one sample sequenced in a study of vaccination and CD4 T cells after COVID-19. Their specific antigens are unknown. Treatment indicated: roughly 10-day PBMC culture with coronavirus spike peptide pools or control peptides (ViraFEST assay). The Oncomine TCR Beta short-read assay was applied to DNA of cultured CD4+ T cells. From the PCR reads, TCRdb called clonotypes with MiXCR, one entry per CDR3 protein. The data contain roughly 17,000 distinct CDR3 sequences, roughly half of them seen just once; the ten biggest clones take up roughly an eighth. The specimen sequenced was CD4+ T cells from blood, cultured in vitro. The origin of the receptors is a human donor who had recovered from COVID-19.

The rearrangement uses TRBV7-3 and TRBJ1-1; tentatively, D is TRBD1 (5 bases). CDR3 length equals 13 residues. V lost 2 bases, J lost 8 bases, and 12 bases lay in between. In germline, CDR1 is SGHTA, CDR2 FQGTGA. The CDR3 DNA follows: TGTGCCAGCAGCTTAGGGGGACGCGGCGAAGCTTTCTTT. Amino acids: CASSLGGRGEAFF. The whole variable domain, filled in from reference TRBV7-3 and TRBJ1-1, reads GAGVSQTPSNKVTEKGKYVELRCDPISGHTALYWYRQSLGQGPEFLIYFQGTGAADDSGLPNDRFFAVRPEGSVSTLKIQRTERGDSAVYLCASSLGGRGEAFFGQGTRLTVV.

The V gene is TRBV24-1, the J gene TRBJ2-1; possibly TRBD1 or TRBD2 for D (5 bases each). The CDR3 is 18 amino acids. Germline CDR1 is KGHDR and CDR2 is SFDVKD. Trimming removed 4 bases from V and 4 bases from J, with 22 bases in between. For the CDR3, the DNA is TGTGCCACCAGTGACTCCCGCACCGGGGCCCTAGGATACAATGAGCAGTTCTTC. Translation gives CATSDSRTGALGYNEQFF.

The V and J genes are TRBV19 and TRBJ1-1, with D perhaps matching TRBD1 (6 bases). The CDR3 covers 14 residues. CDR1 is LNHDA, CDR2 SQIVND, per germline (reference sequence). The V gene lost 4 bases and the J gene lost 2 bases, with 11 bases spanning the gap. CDR3 sequence (DNA): TGTGCCAGTAGTAGCGGGGGCTTTAACACTGAAGCTTTCTTT. Its protein product is CASSSGGFNTEAFF. The full variable domain, in which reference TRBV19 and TRBJ1-1 provide the parts outside the CDR3, is DGGITQSPKYLFRKEGQNVTLSCEQNLNHDAMYWYRQDPGQGLRLIYYSQIVNDFQKGDIAEGYSVSREKKESFPLTVTSAQKNPTAFYLCASSSGGFNTEAFFGQGTRLTVV.

The V and J genes are TRBV20-1 and TRBJ1-5, with no clear D. CDR1 is DFQATT, CDR2 SNEGSKA, per germline (reference sequence). The CDR3 is 16 amino acids. V lost 0 bases and J lost 7, with 19 bases in between. CDR3 region: CSARDQMGNHRQPQHF. DNA for the CDR3: TGCAGTGCTAGAGATCAAATGGGGAATCATCGGCAGCCCCAGCATTTT.

The rearrangement uses TRBV20-1 and TRBJ2-7; TRBD1 matches at 7 bases. Germline assignment: CDR1 DFQATT and CDR2 SNEGSKA (reference sequence). CDR3 length equals 13 residues. J gave up 5 bases and V 6 bases, and 10 bases lay outside the gene matches. The CDR3 nucleotides are TGCAGTGCCCCACCGACAGGGATAGACGAGCAGTACTTC. This codes for CSAPPTGIDEQYF.

This chain joins TRBV5-4 and TRBJ1-2; D remains ambiguous. From germline, CDR1 is SGHNT and CDR2 YYREEE (reference sequence). The CDR3 is 13 amino acids. V lost 0 bases, J lost 6 bases, and 9 bases lay in between. As DNA, the CDR3 is TGTGCCAGCAGCTTGGACGGGGTCGATGGCTACACCTTC. This gives the protein CASSLDGVDGYTF.

The chain links TRBV6-1 to TRBJ2-7; no definite D call. The CDR3 totals 15 residues. V was cut by 5 bases and J by 0 bases, with 14 bases left in between. CDR1 is MNHNS, CDR2 SASEGT, per germline. The CDR3 here is CASSPPDGSSYEQYF. The CDR3 nucleotides are TGTGCCAGCAGTCCACCGGACGGTAGCTCCTACGAGCAGTACTTC.

In this sample, this clonotype turned up once. The chain has TRBV6-2 or TRBV6-3 and TRBJ2-7; D unclear. Between the trimmed V and J ends, which lost 0 bases and 2 bases, there was a span of 11 bases. CDR1 and CDR2 from the germline V gene are MNHEY and SVGEGT. The CDR3 loop spans 15 amino acids. The CDR3 region has the DNA TGTGCCAGCAGTTACTCTAAGGGATTTACCTACGAGCAGTACTTC. This codes for CASSYSKGFTYEQYF.

This clonotype has only a few counts. The V call is TRBV2, the J call TRBJ1-1; no clear D. The CDR3 totals 13 residues. V was pared by 4 bases and J by 7 bases, with 13 bases between. Germline lookup yields CDR1 SNHLY and CDR2 FYNNEI. CDR3 bases: TGTGCCAGCAGTGTGGACCCCCGCGGTGAAGCTTTCTTT. Its translation: CASSVDPRGEAFF.

The chain couples TRBV27 to TRBJ2-5, with TRBD2 matching 10 bases. The germline V gene encodes CDR1 MNHEY and CDR2 SMNVEV (reference sequence). J lost 5 bases, V lost 5 bases, and 14 bases had no gene match. The CDR3 has 17 amino acids. In DNA, the CDR3 is TGTGCCAGCAGTCCCCGCCGTGACAGCGGGGGGGCGGAGACCCAGTACTTC. It is translated as CASSPRRDSGGAETQYF.

CDR3 amino acids: CASSPPGPTGMEAQYF. The CDR3 DNA is TGTGCCAGCAGTCCTCCCGGTCCCACGGGGATGGAGGCCCAGTACTTC. The V and J genes are TRBV6-2 or TRBV6-3 and TRBJ2-5; possible D gene TRBD2, 5 bases. V was shortened by 5 bases and J by 9 bases, with 25 bases between the two germline ends. From germline, CDR1 is MNHEY and CDR2 SVGEGT. CDR3 length equals 16 residues.

The CDR3 spells CASSRLGQGFVLSYGYTF. The CDR3 bases are TGTGCCAGTAGCCGATTGGGACAGGGCTTTGTACTGAGCTATGGCTACACCTTC. This chain joins TRBV19 and TRBJ1-2; 9 bases fit TRBD1. This CDR3 has 18 amino acids. Germline V gene data show CDR1 as LNHDA and CDR2 as SQIVND (reference sequence). The J segment lost 4 bases and the V segment lost 6 bases, leaving 18 bases of the junction unmatched.

The chain carries TRBV11-3 and TRBJ1-1; D is possibly TRBD1 (6 bases). This CDR3 comprises 16 residues. The germline V and J ends were trimmed by 5 bases and 1 base, with 17 bases remaining between them. From germline, CDR1 is SGHNT and CDR2 YENEEA. CDR3 in amino acids: CASSPRPTQGNTEAFF. The CDR3 DNA follows: TGTGCCAGCAGCCCCCGTCCGACACAGGGGAACACTGAAGCTTTCTTT.

This clonotype was seen more than once but under ten times. The chain joins TRBV7-8 to TRBJ2-2; possible D gene TRBD1, 5 bases. The V end lost 3 bases, the J end lost 4 bases, and 12 bases lay between the germline ends. Per germline, CDR1 SGHVS and CDR2 FQNEAQ. This CDR3 has 15 residues. The CDR3 reads CASSFWGSITGELFF. The CDR3 bases are TGTGCCAGCAGCTTCTGGGGCAGCATCACCGGGGAGCTGTTTTTT. The variable domain in full, completed from reference TRBV7-8 and TRBJ2-2, reads GAGVSQSPRYKVAKRGQDVALRCDPISGHVSLFWYQQALGQGPEFLTYFQNEAQLDKSGLPSDRFFAERPEGSVSTLKIQRTQQEDSAVYLCASSFWGSITGELFFGEGSRLTVL.

The chain links TRBV6-1 to TRBJ1-2, with D possibly being TRBD1 (5 bases). The CDR3 has 16 amino acids. In germline, CDR1 is MNHNS, CDR2 SASEGT. The V gene lost 10 bases and the J gene lost 4 bases, with 25 bases spanning the gap. The CDR3 spells CATSRWKGPAVYGYTF. For the CDR3, the DNA is TGTGCCACCTCACGATGGAAGGGACCTGCTGTCTATGGCTACACCTTC.

There are a few counts of this clonotype. The chain recombines TRBV27 with TRBJ2-5, with 7 positions matching TRBD1. V lost 3 bases, J lost 1 base, and 2 bases stayed unmatched. This CDR3 comprises 14 residues. The germline V gene has CDR1 MNHEY and CDR2 SMNVEV (reference sequence). The CDR3 reads CASSLAGGQETQYF. CDR3 DNA: TGTGCCAGCAGTTTGGCAGGGGGCCAAGAGACCCAGTACTTC.

This chain uses TRBV24-1 with TRBJ2-7, with 10 bases aligning to TRBD1. V was pared by 3 bases and J by 3 bases, with 4 bases of the junction left unmatched. Germline lookup yields CDR1 KGHDR and CDR2 SFDVKD. The CDR3 runs 15 residues. CDR3 nucleotides: TGTGCCACCAGTGATCCCCGGACAGGGGGCTACGAGCAGTACTTC. It encodes CATSDPRTGGYEQYF.

The J gene is TRBJ2-5, the V gene TRBV20-1, with 7 bases matching TRBD2. The CDR3 runs to 15 residues. The germline gives CDR1 DFQATT, CDR2 SNEGSKA (reference sequence). The V gene end was trimmed by 0 bases and the J gene end by 5 bases; junction bases not matched to a gene: 9. The chain's CDR3 is CSARDPSGPGETQYF. CDR3 bases: TGCAGTGCTAGAGATCCTAGCGGTCCCGGGGAGACCCAGTACTTC.